This T cell receptor (beta chain) was recorded in a study of blood T cell repertoires in COVID-19. Study details: Samples representing acute and convalescent COVID-19 were sourced from the United States, Italy and Spain. From T cells, B-cell-depleted T cells, or PBMCs came the material, which was cDNA or gDNA.

Original data processing: Estimated nucleated cell counts came from reference gene primer amplification. Assay: immunoSEQ multiplex PCR; the TCRdb copy retains only in-frame clones and omits some. That table furnishes V, J and clone size, whereas the DNA furnished D and trimming. The table includes more than 400,000 clones, 70% to 90% detected once. The CDR3 length is 14 residues. Trimming removed 4 bases from V and 4 bases from J, with 10 bases in between. From germline, CDR1 is MNHEY and CDR2 SMNVEV (reference sequence). V is TRBV27 and J is TRBJ2-2, with no clear D. The source of this sequence is a human donor in a cohort sampled during active COVID-19. Source material: peripheral blood. As DNA, the CDR3 is TGTGCCAGCAGTTCCCCGAGCTTCACCGGGGAGCTGTTTTTT. This translates into CASSSPSFTGELFF.